Listed here are 14 T cell receptor beta chains from one sample, sequenced in a study of blood T cell repertoires in COVID-19. Here immunoSEQ multiplex PCR was the method, and the copy in TCRdb shows in-frame clones only, minus some. Altogether about 250,000 clones are present, roughly 85% being singletons, with the ten largest covering 3%. Sequencing input: peripheral blood. Every receptor here comes from a woman under 40 with active or convalescent COVID-19.

V is TRBV18 and J is TRBJ1-5; D possibly corresponds to TRBD1 (5 bases). Germline-derived CDR1 and CDR2 are KGHSH and LQKENI. Between the trimmed V and J ends, which lost 2 bases and 7 bases, there was a span of 12 bases. This CDR3 comprises 14 residues. DNA for the CDR3: TGTGCCAGCTCACCAAGCGGGACCCGGCAGCCCCAGCATTTT. Its protein product is CASSPSGTRQPQHF.

The rearrangement joins TRBV15 to TRBJ2-7; TRBD2 might be the D (5 bases). Trimming shortened V by 3 bases and J by 3 bases, and 18 bases separated the two germline ends. The germline V gene has CDR1 LNHNV and CDR2 YYDKDF (reference sequence). This CDR3 region has 16 residues. The CDR3 sequence: CATSSLVLGGGYEQYF. CDR3 coding DNA: TGTGCCACCAGCAGTTTAGTACTAGGAGGTGGCTACGAGCAGTACTTC.

This chain links TRBV10-1 with TRBJ2-2; a weak D match, TRBD2 (6 bases). The V and J ends lost 0 bases and 7 bases respectively, with 15 bases between them. CDR1 is WNHNN and CDR2 is SYGVQD in the germline V gene (reference sequence). CDR3 size: 16 residues. CDR3 sequence: CASSESRAGQRGELFF. The CDR3 DNA follows: TGCGCCAGCAGTGAGTCAAGGGCGGGGCAGCGCGGGGAGCTGTTTTTT.

The chain recombines TRBV29-1 with TRBJ1-1; TRBD1 matches 10 bases. This CDR3 spans 12 amino acids. Germline CDR1 reads SQVTM; CDR2 reads ANQGSEA. J lost 4 bases, V lost 7 bases, and 3 bases had no gene match. The CDR3 DNA reads as TGCAGCGGTGGGACAGGGGCCACTGAAGCTTTCTTT. Protein product: CSGGTGATEAFF.

The chain carries TRBV9 and TRBJ1-1; 7 bases line up with TRBD1. CDR1 and CDR2 from the germline V gene are SGDLS and YYNGEE. The V gene end was trimmed by 4 bases and the J gene end by 5 bases; junction bases not matched to a gene: 17. This CDR3 region has 17 residues. CDR3 loop: CASSFRPDREEETEAFF. CDR3 bases: TGTGCCAGCAGCTTTCGCCCCGACAGGGAGGAGGAAACTGAAGCTTTCTTT.

The chain has TRBV27 and TRBJ1-1, with D tentatively TRBD1 (6 bases). Germline V CDR1 and CDR2: MNHEY, SMNVEV (reference sequence). This CDR3 comprises 15 residues. With 2 bases removed from V and 4 bases from J, the gap between germline ends came to 14 bases. The CDR3 DNA sequence: TGTGCCAGCAGTTTACGAAATAGGGGGGGCACTGAAGCTTTCTTT. Translated, it gives CASSLRNRGGTEAFF.

The genes are TRBV6-6 and TRBJ2-7; D remains ambiguous. The germline gives CDR1 MNHNY, CDR2 SVGAGI (reference sequence). This CDR3 is built from 12 residues. V was trimmed by 2 bases and J by 7 bases, leaving 9 bases between them. The CDR3 protein is CASSYRSAEQYF. The CDR3 bases are TGTGCCAGCAGTTACCGGTCTGCGGAGCAGTACTTC.

V usage is TRBV18 and J usage is TRBJ1-5, with D tentatively TRBD1 (5 bases). The CDR3 spans 15 residues. With 5 bases removed from V and 3 bases from J, the gap between germline ends came to 14 bases. Germline CDR1 reads KGHSH; CDR2 reads LQKENI. The CDR3 coding sequence is TGTGCCAGCTCAGGCGGCAGGGAAACCAATCAGCCCCAGCATTTT. This gives the protein CASSGGRETNQPQHF.

Turning to this clone: The same CDR3 also results from other DNA sequences found in this sample. The genes are TRBV7-2 and TRBJ2-5, with TRBD2 as a possible D gene (6 bases). The CDR3 sequence is 13 residues long. V shed 3 bases and J shed 5 bases, with 10 bases lying between them. Germline values: CDR1 SGHTA, CDR2 FQGNSA. The CDR3 DNA sequence: TGTGCCAGCAGCTTGAGCGGGCAGGAGACCCAGTACTTC. Translated: CASSLSGQETQYF. The full variable domain, completed using reference TRBV7-2 and TRBJ2-5, is GAGVSQSPSNKVTEKGKDVELRCDPISGHTALYWYRQSLGQGLEFLIYFQGNSAPDKSGLPSDRFSAERTGGSVSTLTIQRTQQEDSAVYLCASSLSGQETQYFGPGTRLLVL.

This clone occurred once. V usage is TRBV4-1 and J usage is TRBJ1-2; TRBD1 might be the D (5 bases). CDR3 length: 14 residues. V lost 0 bases and J 4 bases, leaving 9 bases between the germline ends. Per the germline V gene, CDR1 is MGHRA and CDR2 is YSYEKL. CDR3 DNA sequence: TGCGCCAGCAGCCAAGATCAGACAGCCTATGGCTACACCTTC. This translates into CASSQDQTAYGYTF.

The genes are TRBV5-4 and TRBJ2-5; 7 positions match TRBD1. CDR1 SGHNT and CDR2 YYREEE come from the germline V gene (reference sequence). The CDR3 consists of 13 residues. The J segment lost 5 bases and the V segment lost 5 bases, leaving 6 bases of the junction unmatched. CDR3 DNA: TGTGCCAGCAGGACAGGGTTGTCGGAGACCCAGTACTTC. This translates into CASRTGLSETQYF. Combining the CDR3 with reference TRBV5-4 and TRBJ2-5 gives the whole variable domain ETGVTQSPTHLIKTRGQQVTLRCSSQSGHNTVSWYQQALGQGPQFIFQYYREEENGRGNFPPRFSGLQFPNYSSELNVNALELDDSALYLCASRTGLSETQYFGPGTRLLVL.

This clone has just one count. The V and J genes are TRBV28 and TRBJ1-3, with TRBD1 matching over 10 bases. Germline CDR1 is MDHEN and CDR2 is SYDVKM. V was clipped by 5 bases and J by 4 bases; unmatched bases: 14. This CDR3 has 18 amino acids. CDR3 sequence: CASSRPGTGALGGNTIYF. The CDR3 DNA is TGTGCCAGCAGTCGTCCCGGGACAGGGGCCTTGGGAGGAAACACCATATATTTT.

The chain has TRBV28 and TRBJ2-5, with 8 nucleotides matching TRBD1. The CDR3 is made up of 15 amino acids. Germline V gene lookup returns CDR1 MDHEN and CDR2 SYDVKM. V trimming: 1 base; J trimming: 6 bases; junction bases outside the gene matches: 7. Here the CDR3 reads CASSLYGQGVQTQYF. The CDR3 DNA reads as TGTGCCAGCAGTTTATACGGACAGGGTGTCCAGACCCAGTACTTC.

This clone appeared once. V is TRBV27 and J is TRBJ1-1, with D perhaps TRBD1 (6 bases). Trimming left V 2 bases short and J 1 base short, with 14 bases between. Per germline, CDR1 MNHEY and CDR2 SMNVEV (reference sequence). This CDR3 region has 16 residues. CDR3 DNA: TGTGCCAGCAGTTTAGGATGGGGACAATCGAACACTGAAGCTTTCTTT. Translation gives CASSLGWGQSNTEAFF.